A selection of T cell receptor beta chains follows, all from one sample in a study of cytomegalovirus exposure and HLA in healthy donors. Libraries were prepared by immunoSEQ multiplex PCR; TCRdb keeps only in-frame clonotypes and omits some of them. The top ten clones hold 4.3% of a sample with some 170,000 clones, around 85% of them seen once. Sequenced: PBMCs. These receptors were collected from a man between 40 and 49 years old in good health and CMV-seronegative. Each CDR3 is given with its conserved first and last residue. The D gene is left open where the match is weak. Clone size is stated in some rows and not others, as once, few, many or a class when expanded.

V	size	D	J	length	DNA	CDR3
TRBV27	once	NA	TRBJ2-7	12	TGTGCCAGCAGTTCCCGCTCCTACGAGCAGTACTTC	CASSSRSYEQYF
TRBV19	NA	NA	TRBJ2-1	13	TGTGCCAGTAGTATAAGACAGTACAATGAGCAGTTCTTC	CASSIRQYNEQFF
TRBV29-1	NA	NA	TRBJ2-6	13	TGCAGCGCCGGGGGTCGTGGGGCCAACGTCCTGACTTTC	CSAGGRGANVLTF
TRBV9	few	NA	TRBJ1-1	16	TGTGCCAGCACCTCCCGTCCAACGGGAATGAACACTGAAGCTTTCTTT	CASTSRPTGMNTEAFF
TRBV5-4	few	TRBD2	TRBJ2-7	14	TGTGCCAGCAGCTTGGGGCTAGCGGGGACCCTTCGCCACTTC	CASSLGLAGTLRHF
TRBV6-1	NA	TRBD1	TRBJ2-7	14	TGTGCCAGCAGACAGGGGGCGACCTGGTACGAGCAGTACTTC	CASRQGATWYEQYF
TRBV4-3	NA	NA	TRBJ2-7	16	TGCGCCAGCAGCCAAGAGAGGGGGGACAGCTCCTACGAGCAGTACTTC	CASSQERGDSSYEQYF
TRBV5-6	once	NA	TRBJ1-6	15	TGTGCCAGCAGCTTGGCGGGTAGAGATAATTCACCCCTCCACTTT	CASSLAGRDNSPLHF
TRBV11-2	NA	TRBD1	TRBJ2-7	14	TGTGCCAGCAGCTTAGGTGACAGGGGGCGAGAGCAGTACTTC	CASSLGDRGREQYF
TRBV9	NA	TRBD1	TRBJ2-1	17	TGTGCCAGCAGCGTAGGACCGGCGGGACAGGACTACAATGAGCAGTTCTTC	CASSVGPAGQDYNEQFF
TRBV5-1	NA	TRBD1	TRBJ2-3	16	TGCGCCAGCAGCGCGGACAGGGCTCGGGGCACAGATACGCAGTATTTT	CASSADRARGTDTQYF
TRBV5-1	NA	NA	TRBJ1-1	13	TGCGCCAGCAGCTTCAGCGAGAACACTGAAGCTTTCTTT	CASSFSENTEAFF
TRBV19	NA	NA	TRBJ1-6	15	TGTGCCTCAAAGGAGGAGATCTCCTATAATTCACCCCTCCACTTT	CASKEEISYNSPLHF
TRBV6-6	NA	NA	TRBJ2-2	12	TGTGCCAGCAGCAGATTCGCCGGGGAGCTGTTTTTT	CASSRFAGELFF
TRBV9	NA	TRBD2	TRBJ2-1	14	TGTGCCAGCAGCGGGACTAGCGGGGACAATGAGCAGTTCTTC	CASSGTSGDNEQFF
TRBV5-6	NA	TRBD1	TRBJ2-2	15	TGTGCCAGCAGCTTCCGGGACAGGGGCACCGGGGAGCTGTTTTTT	CASSFRDRGTGELFF
TRBV9	NA	TRBD1	TRBJ1-4	18	TGTGCCAGCAGCGTGGACAGGGAGTTCAGGTCAACTAATGAAAAACTGTTTTTT	CASSVDREFRSTNEKLFF
TRBV27	NA	TRBD1	TRBJ2-2	16	TGTGCCAGCAGTCAATACAGGGGCCCGAACACCGGGGAGCTGTTTTTT	CASSQYRGPNTGELFF
TRBV30	NA	NA	TRBJ1-5	14	TGTGCCTGGAGTCTGCGCAGGGCTGATCAGCCCCAGCATTTT	CAWSLRRADQPQHF
TRBV2	few	NA	TRBJ2-1	11	TGTGCCGACAGGAACTACAATGAGCAGTTCTTC	CADRNYNEQFF
TRBV30	NA	NA	TRBJ1-2	14	TGTGCCTGGAGTCCGGGTCTATTGGGCTATGGCTACACCTTC	CAWSPGLLGYGYTF
TRBV7-6	NA	NA	TRBJ2-7	13	TGTGCCAGCAGCGATCTACAGACCTACGAGCAGTACTTC	CASSDLQTYEQYF
TRBV4-3	NA	TRBD2	TRBJ2-3	14	TGCGCCAGCAGCCAAGTCCAACTAGCGGGGACGCAGTATTTT	CASSQVQLAGTQYF
TRBV9	few	NA	TRBJ1-3	15	TGTGCCAGCAGCGTAGGGGGGCACTCTGGAAACACCATATATTTT	CASSVGGHSGNTIYF
TRBV7-9	few	NA	TRBJ1-1	15	TGTGCCAGCAGCTTTCCGGGAACCTACAACACTGAAGCTTTCTTT	CASSFPGTYNTEAFF
TRBV5-1	NA	TRBD2	TRBJ2-1	15	TGCGCCAGCAGGGCGGGGGGCCTCGGTTACAATGAGCAGTTCTTC	CASRAGGLGYNEQFF
TRBV6-4	many	TRBD2	TRBJ2-1	15	TGTGCCAGCAGTGAAAGCGGGGGGGCCCGCAATGAGCAGTTCTTC	CASSESGGARNEQFF
TRBV5-1	few	NA	TRBJ1-5	15	TGCGCCAGCAGCTTGGATGGGGGCAAAGGTCAGCCCCAGCATTTT	CASSLDGGKGQPQHF